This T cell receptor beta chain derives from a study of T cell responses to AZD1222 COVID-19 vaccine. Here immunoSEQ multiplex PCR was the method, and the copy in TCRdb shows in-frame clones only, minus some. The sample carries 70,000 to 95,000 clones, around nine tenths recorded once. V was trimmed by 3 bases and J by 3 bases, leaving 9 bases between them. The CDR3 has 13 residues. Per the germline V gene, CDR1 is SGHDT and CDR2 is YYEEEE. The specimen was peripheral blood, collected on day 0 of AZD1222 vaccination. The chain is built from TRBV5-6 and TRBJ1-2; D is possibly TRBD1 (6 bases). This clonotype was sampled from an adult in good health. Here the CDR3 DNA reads TGTGCCAGCAGCTCGGACAGCGACTATGGCTACACCTTC. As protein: CASSSDSDYGYTF.